A selection of T cell receptor beta chains follows, all from one sample in a study of T cell repertoires in cytomegalovirus infection. TCRdb re-derived calls from the reads in MiXCR, one entry per CDR3 protein. The sample lists some 280,000 distinct CDR3 sequences, roughly 13% occurring once. Sequencing was carried out using PBMCs. These receptors all come from a human donor in good health (CMV status not recorded). Some clones in this sample may be carry-over from other donors' samples. Each CDR3 is given without its conserved first and last residue. A D gene is named only where the DNA matches it firmly.

j_call,v_call,d_call,cdr3_aa
TRBJ2-1,TRBV11-1,TRBD2,ASSLAPTSGGSYNEQL
TRBJ1-5,TRBV6-2/TRBV6-3,-,ASGDRSNQPQH
TRBJ2-3,TRBV4-1,-,ASSQELGADTQY
TRBJ1-6,TRBV7-4,-,ASTVGPDNSPLH
TRBJ2-7,TRBV12-3/TRBV12-4,TRBD1,ASSSGQGASYEQY
TRBJ1-1,TRBV12-3/TRBV12-4,-,ASSFTRSLNTEAF
TRBJ2-5,TRBV29-1,TRBD2,SVARGSGQETQY
TRBJ2-1,TRBV5-6,TRBD2,ASGLGGTTRGEQF
TRBJ2-3,TRBV20-1,-,SARKSTDTQY
TRBJ2-2,TRBV6-2/TRBV6-3,-,ASSLNLGTGELF
TRBJ2-1,TRBV7-3,-,ASSLSRWNEQF